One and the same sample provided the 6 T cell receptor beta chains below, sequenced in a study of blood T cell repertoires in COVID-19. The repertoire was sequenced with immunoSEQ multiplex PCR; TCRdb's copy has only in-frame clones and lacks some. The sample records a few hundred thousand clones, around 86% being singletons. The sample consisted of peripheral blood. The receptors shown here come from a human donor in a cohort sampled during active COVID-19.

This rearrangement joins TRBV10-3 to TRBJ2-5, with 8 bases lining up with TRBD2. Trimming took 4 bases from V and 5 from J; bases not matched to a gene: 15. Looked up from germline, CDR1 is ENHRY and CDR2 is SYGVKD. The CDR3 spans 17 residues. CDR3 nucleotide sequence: TGTGCCATCAGTGCGGCTAGCGGGTCAACTCCGAGGGAGACCCAGTACTTC. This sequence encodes CAISAASGSTPRETQYF.

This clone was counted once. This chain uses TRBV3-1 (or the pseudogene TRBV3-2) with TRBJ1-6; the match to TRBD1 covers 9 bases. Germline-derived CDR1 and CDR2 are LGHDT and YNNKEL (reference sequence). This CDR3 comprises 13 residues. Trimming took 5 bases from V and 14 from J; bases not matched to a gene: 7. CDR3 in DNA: TGTGCCAGCAGCGGGACAGGGTTCATGTCCCTCCACTTT. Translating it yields CASSGTGFMSLHF.

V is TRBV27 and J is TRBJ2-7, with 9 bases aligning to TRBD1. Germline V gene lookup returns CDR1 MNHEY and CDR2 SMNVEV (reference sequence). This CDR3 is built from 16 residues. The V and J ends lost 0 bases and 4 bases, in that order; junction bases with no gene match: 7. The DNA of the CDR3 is TGTGCCAGCAGTTTATCCTACAGGGGGCCCCAGTACGAGCAGTACTTC. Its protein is CASSLSYRGPQYEQYF.

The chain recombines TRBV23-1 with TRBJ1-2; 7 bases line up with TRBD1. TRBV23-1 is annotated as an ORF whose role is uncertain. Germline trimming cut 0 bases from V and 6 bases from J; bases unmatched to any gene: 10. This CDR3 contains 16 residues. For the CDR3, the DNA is TGCGCCAGCAGTCAATCGGGGACAGTTACGAAAGATGGCTACACCTTC. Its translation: CASSQSGTVTKDGYTF.

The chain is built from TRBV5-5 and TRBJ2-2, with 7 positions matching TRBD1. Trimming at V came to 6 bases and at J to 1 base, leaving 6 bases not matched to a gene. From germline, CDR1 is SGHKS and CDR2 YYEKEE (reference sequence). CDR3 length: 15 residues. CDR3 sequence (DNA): TGTGCCAGCACCCAGACAGGGAGGAACACCGGGGAGCTGTTTTTT. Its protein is CASTQTGRNTGELFF.

The CDR3, as DNA: TGTGCCAGCAGCCTTGACAGGGGAATCTATGGCTACACCTTC. Its protein is CASSLDRGIYGYTF. V is TRBV3-1 (or the pseudogene TRBV3-2) and J is TRBJ1-2; 8 bases align to TRBD1. The V gene end was trimmed by 4 bases and the J gene end by 4 bases; junction bases not matched to a gene: 5. Germline V gene data show CDR1 as LGHDT and CDR2 as YNNKEL (reference sequence). The CDR3 loop spans 14 amino acids.